This T cell receptor beta chain originates from a study of cytomegalovirus exposure and HLA in healthy donors. Whole-study findings and limits: One cluster of highly shared sequence variants probably arose as a sequencing artifact. A prior analysis recorded that most TCR beta V segments were productive about 87% or about 30% of the time. Researchers counted roughly 160 TCR beta chains as cytomegalovirus-associated.

PCR was performed using 60 Vbeta and 13 Jbeta primers. The table came from immunoSEQ multiplex PCR; TCRdb's copy has only in-frame clones and leaves some out. The sample includes 130,000 or so clones, around 77% of them seen just once. Germline V lookup: CDR1 SEHNR, CDR2 FQNEAQ (reference sequence). The CDR3 consists of 15 residues. Between the trimmed V and J ends, which lost 5 bases and 4 bases, there was a span of 14 bases. This clone was seen only a few times. The antigen is unknown. Material for sequencing was PBMCs. The sequence came from a woman in her sixties in good health and CMV-seronegative. V usage is TRBV7-9 and J usage is TRBJ2-2; weak D call: TRBD1 (5 bases). CDR3 amino acids: CASSVPGYRTGELFF. Written as DNA, the CDR3 is TGTGCCAGCAGCGTCCCAGGGTATCGCACCGGGGAGCTGTTTTTT.